What follows are 20 T cell receptor beta chains derived from one specimen sequenced in a study of shared clonotypes between healthy human individuals. Here immunoSEQ multiplex PCR was the method, and the copy in TCRdb shows in-frame clones only, minus some. This table holds around 750,000 clones, under 80% found once. Sequenced: memory CD4+ T cells sorted from blood. Noted subset: CD45RA-negative fraction. The receptors shown here come from a woman in her thirties in good health.

This clone was counted only a few times. The genes are TRBV7-3 and TRBJ2-2; a weak D match, TRBD1 (6 bases). There are 13 residues in the CDR3. V lost 6 bases, J lost 7 bases, and 12 bases lay in between. CDR1 is SGHTA and CDR2 is FQGTGA in the germline V gene. In DNA form, the CDR3 reads TGTGCCAGCAGAGAACAGGGAGACGGGGAGCTGTTTTTT. It yields the protein CASREQGDGELFF. Supplemented by reference TRBV7-3 and TRBJ2-2, the full variable domain reads GAGVSQTPSNKVTEKGKYVELRCDPISGHTALYWYRQSLGQGPEFLIYFQGTGAADDSGLPNDRFFAVRPEGSVSTLKIQRTERGDSAVYLCASREQGDGELFFGEGSRLTVL.

The chain is built from TRBV9 and TRBJ2-5; D uncertain. V was trimmed by 3 bases and J by 4 bases, leaving 10 bases between them. Germline CDR1 and CDR2: SGDLS and YYNGEE. The CDR3 contains 13 residues. CDR3 bases: TGTGCCAGCAGCGGACCTAAGGGAGAGACCCAGTACTTC. Residues: CASSGPKGETQYF. Looking up the rest from reference TRBV9 and TRBJ2-5 gives the full variable domain: DSGVTQTPKHLITATGQRVTLRCSPRSGDLSVYWYQQSLDQGLQFLIQYYNGEERAKGNILERFSAQQFPDLHSELNLSSLELGDSALYFCASSGPKGETQYFGPGTRLLVL.

V is TRBV5-1 and J is TRBJ2-7, with TRBD1 matching 10 bases. CDR1 and CDR2 (germline): SGHRS, YFSETQ. This CDR3 has 15 amino acids. V gave up 4 bases and J gave up 1 base; unmatched junction bases: 5. CDR3 sequence: CASSPTGQGSYEQYF. CDR3 nucleotide sequence: TGCGCCAGCAGCCCTACGGGACAGGGGTCCTACGAGCAGTACTTC.

The chain is built from TRBV27 and TRBJ1-1; the D is unclear. The ends were cut back, 4 bases at V and 1 base at J, with 13 bases in the middle. CDR1 is MNHEY, CDR2 SMNVEV, per germline (reference sequence). CDR3 size: 15 residues. The CDR3 loop is CASSSELGRNTEAFF. The CDR3 DNA is TGTGCCAGCAGTTCGGAACTTGGGAGGAACACTGAAGCTTTCTTT.

The V gene is TRBV11-2, the J gene TRBJ2-5, with 7 positions matching TRBD2. The assigned J gene may be wrong: the sequence end matches TRBJ2-7 better. The CDR3 contains 14 residues. CDR1 SGHAT and CDR2 FQNNGV come from the germline V gene. The CDR3 DNA sequence: TGTGCCAGCAGCTCGCGGACTAGATCAGGCGAGCAGTACTTC. Translated: CASSSRTRSGEQYF.

This clone was seen a single time. The chain is built from TRBV19 and TRBJ2-1, with 7 bases that match TRBD2. Germline trimming cut 6 bases from V and 8 bases from J; bases unmatched to any gene: 13. Germline V gene sequence: CDR1 LNHDA, CDR2 SQIVND (reference sequence). The CDR3 length is 15 residues. The CDR3 loop reads CASSPAGAGWDEQFF. The CDR3 DNA reads TGTGCCAGTAGCCCTGCGGGAGCGGGATGGGATGAGCAGTTCTTC.

The chain joins TRBV5-1 to TRBJ2-2; the D gene is possibly TRBD2 (5 bases). Germline CDR1 is SGHRS and CDR2 is YFSETQ. This CDR3 is built from 14 residues. V was clipped by 0 bases and J by 6 bases, with 9 bases between them. The CDR3 protein is CASSLALVSGELFF. The CDR3 nucleotides are TGCGCCAGCAGCTTGGCACTAGTCTCCGGGGAGCTGTTTTTT.

The rearrangement links TRBV6-1 to TRBJ1-2, with 7 bases lining up with TRBD1. Germline CDR1 is MNHNS and CDR2 is SASEGT. The CDR3 has 15 amino acids. V lost 8 bases and J lost 2; bases outside the gene matches: 11. For the CDR3, the DNA is TGTGCCAGCTGGGACAGCGGGCGTGGGAACTATGGCTACACCTTC. Translation: CASWDSGRGNYGYTF.

This clone came up a few times. The gene calls are TRBV6-1 and TRBJ1-1; D possibly corresponds to TRBD1 (5 bases). Germline assignment: CDR1 MNHNS and CDR2 SASEGT. V gave up 5 bases and J gave up 2 bases, with 9 bases separating them. The CDR3 runs to 13 residues. In DNA, the CDR3 is TGTGCCAGCAGTCACGGGGGAAACACTGAAGCTTTCTTT. It codes for CASSHGGNTEAFF.

The V gene is TRBV28, the J gene TRBJ2-3; 8 bases align to TRBD1. The CDR3 totals 15 residues. With V trimmed by 3 bases and J by 3 bases, 5 bases remained unmatched. Germline CDR1 is MDHEN and CDR2 is SYDVKM. The CDR3 protein is CASSFQGALTDTQYF. The CDR3, as DNA: TGTGCCAGCAGTTTCCAGGGGGCGCTTACAGATACGCAGTATTTT.

The V call is TRBV2, the J call TRBJ2-1; TRBD2 matches 7 bases. The germline V gene encodes CDR1 SNHLY and CDR2 FYNNEI. The CDR3 runs to 16 residues. J lost 5 bases, V lost 6 bases, and 13 bases had no gene match. The CDR3 nucleotides are TGTGCCAGCAGGGCGGGGGACGGCTACGCTAACAATGAGCAGTTCTTC. Protein: CASRAGDGYANNEQFF.

The chain employs TRBV25-1 and TRBJ2-5; D is unclear. Germline V gene sequence: CDR1 MGHDK, CDR2 SYGVNS. The CDR3 is 12 amino acids. Trimming left V 1 base short and J 5 bases short, with 5 bases between. The CDR3 sequence is CASSELIETQYF. The CDR3 nucleotides are TGTGCCAGCAGTGAATTAATTGAGACCCAGTACTTC.

The chain recombines TRBV7-9 with TRBJ1-2; D is uncertain. V was cut by 2 bases and J by 2 bases, with 9 bases left in between. The CDR3 runs 14 residues. Germline CDR1 reads SEHNR; CDR2 reads FQNEAQ (reference sequence). Here the CDR3 reads CASSLSTENYGYTF. CDR3 sequence (DNA): TGTGCCAGCAGCTTAAGTACGGAAAACTATGGCTACACCTTC.

This clone was seen a single time. The chain uses TRBV6-5 and TRBJ1-1, with TRBD1 matching 8 bases. Germline lookup yields CDR1 MNHEY and CDR2 SVGAGI. The CDR3 has 14 amino acids. The V segment lost 4 bases and the J segment 2 bases; nucleotides outside the gene matches: 3. The CDR3 bases are TGTGCCAGCAGTTTTGCAGGGGGCAACACTGAAGCTTTCTTT. Translating it yields CASSFAGGNTEAFF.

The chain is built from TRBV11-3 and TRBJ2-3; D possibly corresponds to TRBD1 (6 bases). The CDR3 has 15 amino acids. The germline gives CDR1 SGHNT, CDR2 YENEEA. Trimming took off 1 base at V and 3 bases at J, with 11 bases between the two ends. The DNA of the CDR3 is TGTGCCAGCAGCTTAGGAACAGGGTTTACAGATACGCAGTATTTT. Amino acid sequence: CASSLGTGFTDTQYF. Together with reference TRBV11-3 and TRBJ2-3, the CDR3 gives the full variable domain: EAGVVQSPRYKIIEKKQPVAFWCNPISGHNTLYWYLQNLGQGPELLIRYENEEAVDDSQLPKDRFSAERLKGVDSTLKIQPAELGDSAVYLCASSLGTGFTDTQYFGPGTRLTVL.

The chain couples TRBV19 to TRBJ2-1; possible D gene TRBD1, 6 bases. Looked up from germline, CDR1 is LNHDA and CDR2 is SQIVND (reference sequence). The length of the CDR3 is 16 residues. The V and J ends lost 4 bases and 0 bases respectively, with 13 bases between them. CDR3 in DNA: TGTGCCAGTAGTAGCGACAGGTCGAGCTCCTACAATGAGCAGTTCTTC. Its translation: CASSSDRSSSYNEQFF.

This chain links TRBV7-2 with TRBJ2-7; tentatively, D is TRBD1 or TRBD2 (5 bases each). Germline values: CDR1 SGHTA, CDR2 FQGNSA. V lost 3 bases, J lost 2 bases, and 11 bases lay in between. The CDR3 spans 14 residues. DNA of the CDR3: TGTGCCAGCAGCTTGGGGGAAATAACCTACGAGCAGTACTTC. Translation: CASSLGEITYEQYF.

The chain combines TRBV6-1 with TRBJ2-3; D gene uncertain. This CDR3 has 12 amino acids. Germline CDR1 and CDR2: MNHNS and SASEGT. Trimming took 8 bases from V and 5 from J, leaving 11 bases between them. The CDR3 nucleotides are TGTGCCAGCGAGTCGCTGGGAGATACGCAGTATTTT. Translated, it gives CASESLGDTQYF.

The chain links TRBV5-1 to TRBJ2-7; 7 bases align to TRBD1. This CDR3 contains 14 residues. Trimming took 6 bases from V and 3 from J; bases not matched to a gene: 9. The V gene's germline CDR1 is SGHRS and CDR2 YFSETQ. In nucleotides, the CDR3 is TGCGCCAGCACCATTGGGGACAGACTCTACGAGCAGTACTTC. Translated: CASTIGDRLYEQYF.

The chain is built from TRBV4-1 and TRBJ1-2; TRBD1 matches 10 bases. The CDR3 length is 15 residues. V was pared by 5 bases and J by 3 bases, with 6 bases of the junction left unmatched. From germline, CDR1 is MGHRA and CDR2 YSYEKL. The CDR3 coding sequence is TGCGCCAGCAGCTCCCAGACAGGGGGCGACTATGGCTACACCTTC. It encodes CASSSQTGGDYGYTF.